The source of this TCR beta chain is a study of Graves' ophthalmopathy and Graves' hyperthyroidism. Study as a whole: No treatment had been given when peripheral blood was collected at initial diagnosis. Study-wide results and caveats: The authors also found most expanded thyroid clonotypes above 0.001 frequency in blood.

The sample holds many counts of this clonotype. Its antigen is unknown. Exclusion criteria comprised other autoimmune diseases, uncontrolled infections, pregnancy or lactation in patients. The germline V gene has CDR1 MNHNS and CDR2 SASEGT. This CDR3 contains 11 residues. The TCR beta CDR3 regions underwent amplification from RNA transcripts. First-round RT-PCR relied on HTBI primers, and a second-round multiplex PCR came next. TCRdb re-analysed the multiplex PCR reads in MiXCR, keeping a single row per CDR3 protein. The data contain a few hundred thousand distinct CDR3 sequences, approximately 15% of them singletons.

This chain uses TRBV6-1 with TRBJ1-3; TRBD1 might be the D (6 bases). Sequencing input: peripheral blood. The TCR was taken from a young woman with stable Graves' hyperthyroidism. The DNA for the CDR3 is TGTGCAATCAGGGGTGGAAACACCATATATTTT. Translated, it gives CAIRGGNTIYF.